This note documents a single T cell receptor (beta chain) sequence. This clonotype was detected ten times or more. It has no known antigen specificity. No base quality values were provided; no much bigger clone lies one nucleotide off. The meaning of the sample's treatment or condition label: live attenuated yellow fever vaccine strain. A standard Ficoll-Paque protocol was used to isolate PBMCs from peripheral blood. Dynabeads CD4 and CD8 positive selection kits were used to isolate the CD4 and CD8 T-cell fractions. TriZol was used to extract RNA from bulk PBMCs, from CD4 and CD8 fractions, and from dextramer-positive and dextramer-negative fractions. The data originate from a study of T cells after yellow fever vaccination (dated by TCRdb to the late 2010s). Notes on the research overall: The SMART-Seq v4 Ultra Low Input RNA kit was used to prepare libraries from fractions with low cell numbers. To follow T-cell clones before and after both primary and booster YFV17D yellow fever vaccination, bulk TCR alpha and beta repertoires underwent longitudinal sequencing. Two healthy male donors made up the cohort, one aged 18 to 29 years and the other aged 30 to 40 years. Bulk PBMC replicates and cell subsets were isolated from blood drawn at multiple timepoints before and after both primary and secondary immunization.

Here is what the overall study found, with its caveats: The secondary T-cell response was found to be weaker but faster than the primary response, with a peak reached on day 5 rather than on day 15. A small fraction of clonotypes showed up in both the CD4 and CD8 compartments, probably as a result of convergent recombination. Most clones expanded after primary vaccination were re-detected after the booster (almost 98% of CD4 and approximately 89% of CD8), suggesting broad memory maintenance. Computational filtering was required because FACS-sorted repertoires could contain abundant contaminating clonotypes from the bulk population. Only two donors were included in the study, so the extent to which the findings can be generalized is limited.

TCR cDNA was made using 5'RACE template switching, a step that added a universal primer site and unique molecular identifiers. Priming for cDNA synthesis came from both the TCR alpha and TCR beta constant segments. Library amplification used two PCR steps, and the second PCR step added sample barcodes and sequencing adapters. Sequencing of libraries was performed on Illumina HiSeq 2500 (2x100 bp) or NovaSeq (2x150 bp). Processing in the source paper ran as follows. MIGEC was used to demultiplex reads and collapse the reads into UMI consensus sequences, and MiXCR was used for V(D)J alignment. Vaccine-responding clonotypes were identified with edgeR using replicate PBMC samples, with FDR below 0.01 and a log2 fold change above 5 up to day 15 being required. Each bulk clonotype was labeled CD4 or CD8 based on which sequenced repertoire, CD4 or CD8, contained the clonotype at higher abundance. The public reads were reprocessed in TCRdb via fastp at Q25 and MiXCR, keeping in-frame beta chains. Every CDR3 protein is listed once, alongside the most common genes and DNA of its rows. TCRdb's processing, not the authors' own work, is the source of the V and J calls. The sample yields roughly 250,000 distinct CDR3 sequences; approximately 12% were counted once. 0.45% to 0.65% of the sample comes from the top ten.

Reading the germline V gene gives CDR1 LGHNA and CDR2 YNFKEQ. Between the V and J ends, shortened by 1 base and 0 bases respectively, the junction contains 7 bases. The CDR3 runs 15 amino acids, cysteine and phenylalanine included. Only the CDR3 DNA stays, 45 bases, in frame from base 1. The chain is encoded by TRBV4-2 joined to TRBJ1-5; the D gene assignment is ambiguous. Material: CD4+ T cells sorted from PBMCs, obtained 45 days after the yellow fever booster vaccination. The sequence was collected from a man aged 25 to 40 who received the YFV17D yellow fever vaccine. The nucleotide sequence is given as TGTGCCAGCAGCCAAGGAAAACATAGCAATCAGCCCCAGCATTTT. Its protein is CASSQGKHSNQPQHF.